A single T cell receptor (beta chain) is shown here with its context. At one boundary the junction diverges from the germline segment, which might be a read error. This entry is derived from a study of tumor and adjacent non-tumor tissue in lung cancer. TCRbeta libraries were built with three rounds of nested PCR, modified from ARM-PCR. TCRdb called the multiplex PCR reads again in MiXCR, with one record for every CDR3 protein. Altogether about 50,000 distinct CDR3 sequences are present, 74% being singletons, with the ten largest covering about 23%. Per germline, CDR1 MDHEN and CDR2 SYDVKM. The CDR3 runs to 17 residues. No cell sorting was done before RNA was extracted from the tissue. More than 3 cm separated this lung sample from the edge of the tumor.

The V gene is TRBV28, the J gene TRBJ2-4; D not resolved. The receptor's source is a woman aged 55-70 years with non-small cell lung cancer. Sequenced sample: distant non-tumor lung tissue. Written as DNA, the CDR3 is TGTACCAGCAGTTTACCCGACTCTGTAATAGCCAAAAACATCCAGTACTTC. Translation: CTSSLPDSVIAKNIQYF.